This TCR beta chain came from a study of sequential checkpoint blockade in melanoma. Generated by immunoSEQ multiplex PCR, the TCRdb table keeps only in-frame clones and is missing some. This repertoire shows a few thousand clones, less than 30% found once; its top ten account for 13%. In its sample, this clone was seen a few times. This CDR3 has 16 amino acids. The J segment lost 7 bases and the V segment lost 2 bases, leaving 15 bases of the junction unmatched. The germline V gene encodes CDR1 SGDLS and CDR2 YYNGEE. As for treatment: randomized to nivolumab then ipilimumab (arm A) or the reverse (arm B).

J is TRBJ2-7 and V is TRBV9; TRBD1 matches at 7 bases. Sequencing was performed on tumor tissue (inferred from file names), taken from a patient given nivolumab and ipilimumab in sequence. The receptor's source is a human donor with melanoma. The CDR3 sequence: CASSVGQAGRKGEQYF. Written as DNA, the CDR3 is TGTGCCAGCAGCGTCGGACAGGCCGGCAGAAAGGGGGAGCAGTACTTC.